The 26 T cell receptor beta chains below come from one sample, sequenced in a study of CD8+CD57+ T cells in acquired aplastic anemia. Both TCR beta VDJ combination and CDR3 sequence profiling were carried out. Genomic DNA was the template for this profiling. MiXCR, run by TCRdb on the reads, gives a single entry per CDR3 protein. Here the sample spans 150,000 or so distinct CDR3 sequences, just under 65% being singletons. Sample: sorted CD4+, CD8+, or CD8+CD57+ T cells (not recorded which) from PBMCs. These TCRs come from a human donor in good health.

The chain joins TRBV20-1 to TRBJ1-2; no clear D gene. Trimming pared 4 bases from V and 2 bases from J, leaving 17 bases between. CDR1 is DFQATT, CDR2 SNEGSKA, per germline (reference sequence). This CDR3 is built from 15 residues. DNA of the CDR3: TGCAGTGCTACCGATTATCAGAGGGTGAACTATGGCTACACCTTC. Its translation: CSATDYQRVNYGYTF.

This clonotype came up many times. The chain carries TRBV3-1 and TRBJ1-6; D gene unclear. The CDR3 has 13 residues. From germline, CDR1 is LGHDT and CDR2 YNNKEL (reference sequence). The V end was cut by 2 bases, the J end by 10 bases, with 9 bases between. CDR3 sequence: CASSQRQLSPLHF. In DNA, the CDR3 is TGTGCCAGCAGCCAACGGCAGCTGTCACCCCTCCACTTT. The complete variable domain, with remaining parts taken from reference TRBV3-1 and TRBJ1-6, reads DTAVSQTPKYLVTQMGNDKSIKCEQNLGHDTMYWYKQDSKKFLKIMFSYNNKELIINETVPNRFSPKSPDKAHLNLHINSLELGDSAVYFCASSQRQLSPLHFGNGTRLTVT.

CDR3 region: CASTSKAEIGQYF. For the CDR3, the DNA is TGTGCCAGCACCTCAAAGGCGGAAATCGGCCAGTACTTC. The chain has TRBV6-1 and TRBJ2-5; no clear D gene. V was shortened by 7 bases and J by 10 bases, with 19 bases between the two germline ends. The CDR3 runs 13 residues. Germline V CDR1 and CDR2: MNHNS, SASEGT.

V and J are TRBV5-1 and TRBJ2-7, with 13 bases lining up with TRBD2. Germline values: CDR1 SGHRS, CDR2 YFSETQ. Trimming cost V 8 bases and J 3 bases; bases outside gene matches: 2. CDR3 size: 13 residues. The CDR3 protein is CASGTSGVYEQYF. The CDR3, as DNA: TGCGCCAGTGGGACTAGCGGGGTCTACGAGCAGTACTTC.

This clonotype was detected many times. This sequence joins TRBV6-1 and TRBJ2-2; D gene ambiguous. CDR3 length: 14 residues. Trimming removed 4 bases from V and 1 base from J, with 7 bases in between. Germline V gene sequence: CDR1 MNHNS, CDR2 SASEGT. The CDR3 loop is CASSVLGNTGELFF. CDR3 DNA sequence: TGTGCCAGCAGTGTGTTAGGGAACACCGGGGAGCTGTTTTTT.

The V and J genes are TRBV7-2 and TRBJ2-1; TRBD2 aligns across 8 bases. CDR3 length: 16 amino acids. The V gene end was trimmed by 0 bases and the J gene end by 7 bases; junction bases not matched to a gene: 8. Germline lookup yields CDR1 SGHTA and CDR2 FQGNSA. CDR3 sequence: CASSLARVSGMNEQFF. CDR3 DNA sequence: TGTGCCAGCAGCTTAGCCCGGGTTAGCGGGATGAATGAGCAGTTCTTC.

This chain links TRBV12-3 or TRBV12-4 with TRBJ1-1; D possibly corresponds to TRBD1 (5 bases). V lost 5 bases and J 1 base, leaving 11 bases between the germline ends. This CDR3 region has 14 residues. The DNA of the CDR3 is TGTGCCAGCAGTCTGACAGCAAGGAACACTGAAGCTTTCTTT. Amino acids: CASSLTARNTEAFF.

The rearrangement joins TRBV20-1 to TRBJ2-3; TRBD2 agrees at 8 bases. Trimming cost V 2 bases and J 2 bases; bases outside gene matches: 9. This CDR3 is 16 amino acids long. CDR1 DFQATT and CDR2 SNEGSKA come from the germline V gene (reference sequence). The CDR3 region is CSARRRTGGFTDTQYF. The CDR3 bases are TGCAGTGCTAGAAGGCGAACGGGAGGGTTCACAGATACGCAGTATTTT.

The gene calls are TRBV15 and TRBJ1-2; D is possibly TRBD1 (5 bases). The CDR3 is 13 amino acids. Trimming cost V 4 bases and J 8 bases, with 14 bases left between them. Germline lookup yields CDR1 LNHNV and CDR2 YYDKDF (reference sequence). CDR3 DNA: TGTGCCACCAGCAAGACGGGACTTTACGGCTACACCTTC. Its translation is CATSKTGLYGYTF.

This clonotype was observed many times. This rearrangement joins TRBV7-6 to TRBJ1-3; 9 bases align to TRBD1. From germline, CDR1 is SGHVS and CDR2 FNYEAQ. This CDR3 is built from 16 residues. V dropped 4 bases and J dropped 0; count of bases not matched to a gene: 4. The CDR3 sequence is CASSSGQGYSGNTIYF. In DNA form, the CDR3 reads TGTGCCAGCAGCTCGGGACAGGGCTACTCTGGAAACACCATATATTTT.

This chain joins TRBV5-6 and TRBJ2-7; 14 positions match TRBD2. Germline V CDR1 and CDR2: SGHDT, YYEEEE. J gave up 0 bases and V 4 bases, and 3 bases lay outside the gene matches. CDR3 length: 16 residues. CDR3 DNA sequence: TGTGCCAGCAGCCGGACTAGCGGGGGGATCTCCTACGAGCAGTACTTC. Translated: CASSRTSGGISYEQYF.

V usage is TRBV5-6 and J usage is TRBJ2-7, with D uncertain. Germline values: CDR1 SGHDT, CDR2 YYEEEE. CDR3 length: 14 amino acids. Trimming cost V 3 bases and J 1 base, with 11 bases left between them. The CDR3 reads CASSWSSGSYEQYF. The CDR3 region has the DNA TGTGCCAGCAGCTGGAGTTCCGGGTCCTACGAGCAGTACTTC.

This chain uses TRBV2 with TRBJ1-6; weak D call: TRBD1 (5 bases). Per the germline V gene, CDR1 is SNHLY and CDR2 is FYNNEI. The CDR3 consists of 17 residues. Trimming took off 0 bases at V and 9 bases at J, with 18 bases between the two ends. The CDR3 loop is CASSEAVEGWATSPLHF. DNA of the CDR3: TGTGCCAGCAGTGAAGCAGTCGAGGGGTGGGCAACTTCACCCCTCCACTTT.

This clonotype was counted a single time. This sequence joins TRBV15 and TRBJ2-1, with D hard to call. This CDR3 region has 15 residues. V lost 0 bases, J lost 9 bases, and 15 bases lay in between. Germline V lookup: CDR1 LNHNV, CDR2 YYDKDF (reference sequence). CDR3 sequence reads: CATSRDRILTGEQFF. Here the CDR3 DNA reads TGTGCCACCAGCAGAGATAGGATACTGACGGGTGAGCAGTTCTTC.

The V call is TRBV10-2, the J call TRBJ2-6; D gene uncertain. Trimming shortened V by 3 bases and J by 0 bases, and 6 bases separated the two germline ends. The CDR3 is 15 residues long. Germline loops: CDR1 WSHSY, CDR2 SAAADI. In DNA, the CDR3 is TGCGCCAGCAGTGACAAGGTCTCTGGGGCCAACGTCCTGACTTTC. It encodes CASSDKVSGANVLTF.

The chain links TRBV29-1 to TRBJ2-1; maybe TRBD2 (8 bases). Germline V lookup: CDR1 SQVTM, CDR2 ANQGSEA. CDR3 length equals 19 residues. V lost 6 bases and J lost 5, with 32 bases in between. The CDR3 sequence is CSVGTRGGAGGTADNEQFF. The CDR3 DNA sequence: TGCAGCGTCGGGACCCGAGGGGGCGCGGGGGGTACCGCCGACAATGAGCAGTTCTTC.

The V and J genes are TRBV7-2 and TRBJ1-4; D gene uncertain. There are 16 residues in the CDR3. Trimming removed 1 base at V and 4 bases at J, with 13 bases between. Germline V gene lookup returns CDR1 SGHTA and CDR2 FQGNSA. The chain's CDR3 is CASSLGRKVINEKLFF. The CDR3 DNA reads as TGTGCCAGCAGCTTAGGGAGAAAGGTCATTAATGAAAAACTGTTTTTT.

This clonotype was detected many times. The chain joins TRBV5-1 to TRBJ2-1; D is uncertain. Trimming took 5 bases from V and 0 from J, leaving 12 bases between them. There are 15 residues in the CDR3. Germline V gene data show CDR1 as SGHRS and CDR2 as YFSETQ. The CDR3 coding sequence is TGCGCCAGCAGACTCGGTGCAAGCTCCTACAATGAGCAGTTCTTC. It yields the protein CASRLGASSYNEQFF. The variable domain in full, completed from reference TRBV5-1 and TRBJ2-1, reads KAGVTQTPRYLIKTRGQQVTLSCSPISGHRSVSWYQQTPGQGLQFLFEYFSETQRNKGNFPGRFSGRQFSNSRSEMNVSTLELGDSALYLCASRLGASSYNEQFFGPGTRLTVL.

This clonotype occurred a few times. The chain recombines TRBV7-6 with TRBJ2-7, with D uncertain. The CDR3 totals 16 residues. Germline values: CDR1 SGHVS, CDR2 FNYEAQ. V lost 3 bases and J lost 3, with 18 bases in between. The CDR3 loop is CASSLDETTGDYEQYF. The CDR3 DNA reads as TGTGCCAGCAGCTTGGACGAGACAACTGGGGACTACGAGCAGTACTTC.

This clonotype was seen a single time. The chain combines TRBV19 with TRBJ2-7; weak D call: TRBD1 (6 bases). CDR1 is LNHDA and CDR2 is SQIVND in the germline V gene (reference sequence). The CDR3 extends over 15 amino acids. Trimming removed 10 bases at V and 4 bases at J, with 23 bases between. CDR3 residues: CATGSGTTNIYEQYF. The DNA for the CDR3 is TGTGCCACCGGCTCCGGGACAACAAACATTTACGAGCAGTACTTC.

This chain joins TRBV15 and TRBJ2-7; no reliable D call. Germline V gives CDR1 LNHNV, CDR2 YYDKDF (reference sequence). There are 14 residues in the CDR3. V lost 4 bases to trimming and J lost 2 bases, with 12 bases between them. Written as DNA, the CDR3 is TGTGCCACCAGCAAAGCGAGCGTAGCCTACGAGCAGTACTTC. As protein: CATSKASVAYEQYF.

This clonotype came up a few times. CDR3 region: CASSFRGSNSPLHF. In DNA, the CDR3 is TGTGCCAGCAGTTTTAGGGGCTCTAATTCACCCCTCCACTTT. The chain employs TRBV28 and TRBJ1-6; tentatively, D is TRBD1 (5 bases). Trimming shortened V by 3 bases and J by 6 bases, and 9 bases separated the two germline ends. There are 14 residues in the CDR3. CDR1 and CDR2 from the germline V gene are MDHEN and SYDVKM.

This clonotype was seen ten or more times. The chain is built from TRBV20-1 and TRBJ2-1; 8 bases agree with TRBD2. CDR1 is DFQATT, CDR2 SNEGSKA, per germline (reference sequence). This CDR3 comprises 16 residues. V lost 0 bases to trimming and J lost 7 bases; unmatched junction nucleotides: 11. The CDR3 spells CSARDVLAGGLNEQFF. CDR3 in DNA: TGCAGTGCTAGAGATGTTCTCGCGGGAGGTTTGAATGAGCAGTTCTTC.

The chain uses TRBV6-2 or TRBV6-3 and TRBJ2-3, with TRBD1 matching 10 bases. V shed 6 bases and J 4 bases; nucleotides not matched to a gene: 7. Germline values: CDR1 MNHEY, CDR2 SVGEGT. CDR3 length equals 15 residues. CDR3 nucleotide sequence: TGTGCCAGCAGCTTAGGGGGGACAGGGGCAGATACGCAGTATTTT. This gives the protein CASSLGGTGADTQYF.

The chain joins TRBV2 to TRBJ1-5; the D is unclear. The CDR3 extends over 12 amino acids. Deletions cut 6 bases from V and 3 bases from J, with 6 bases between. The germline V gene encodes CDR1 SNHLY and CDR2 FYNNEI. CDR3 in amino acids: CASSTDNQPQHF. DNA for the CDR3: TGTGCCAGCAGCACGGACAATCAGCCCCAGCATTTT.

This clonotype was seen a handful of times. The genes are TRBV10-3 and TRBJ1-3, with 9 bases identical to TRBD1. Trimming took 5 bases from V and 4 from J; bases not matched to a gene: 9. The CDR3 is 16 amino acids. Germline V lookup: CDR1 ENHRY, CDR2 SYGVKD. The DNA for the CDR3 is TGTGCCATCAGTAGAGTACAGGGGGCAAGCGGAAACACCATATATTTT. Protein product: CAISRVQGASGNTIYF.